The 20 T cell receptor beta chains below were found in one sample sequenced in a study of vaccination and CD4 T cells after COVID-19. Treatment of the sample: approximately nine-day PBMC culture with coronavirus spike peptide pools or control peptides (ViraFEST assay). Scientists ran DNA taken from cultured CD4+ T cells through the Oncomine TCR Beta short-read assay for sequencing. One entry per CDR3 protein results from TCRdb running MiXCR on the PCR reads. The sample includes fewer than 15,000 distinct CDR3 sequences, 25% to 35% of them seen just once. These TCRs are of unknown antigen specificity. Sequencing used CD4+ T cells from blood, cultured in vitro, obtained before SARS-CoV-2 vaccination. The source of these receptors is a human donor who received a COVID-19 vaccine.

A few counts support this clonotype. The chain has TRBV30 and TRBJ1-1; TRBD1 agrees at 8 bases. This CDR3 region has 12 residues. Germline V gives CDR1 GTSNPN, CDR2 SVGIG (reference sequence). J lost 6 bases, V lost 2 bases, and 2 bases had no gene match. Written as DNA, the CDR3 is TGTGCCTGGAGTCAGGGGGCGGCTGAAGCTTTCTTT. This gives the protein CAWSQGAAEAFF.

This clonotype was seen only a few times. The rearrangement joins TRBV20-1 to TRBJ2-2; TRBD1 matches at 7 bases. CDR3 size: 16 residues. Germline values: CDR1 DFQATT, CDR2 SNEGSKA (reference sequence). V dropped 1 base and J dropped 2; count of bases not matched to a gene: 7. CDR3 sequence reads: CSARVTRGPNTGELFF. The CDR3 DNA sequence: TGCAGTGCTAGAGTAACGAGGGGGCCTAACACCGGGGAGCTGTTTTTT.

This clonotype turned up a few times. This rearrangement joins TRBV6-5 to TRBJ2-5; D not certain. Germline V gene lookup returns CDR1 MNHEY and CDR2 SVGAGI. V lost 2 bases and J 5 bases, leaving 12 bases between the germline ends. There are 14 residues in the CDR3. The CDR3 sequence: CASSYTLTRETQYF. The CDR3 DNA reads TGTGCCAGCAGTTACACTCTTACTCGGGAGACCCAGTACTTC.

This clonotype was detected only a few times. The chain combines TRBV7-9 with TRBJ1-2; D might be TRBD1 (5 bases). The CDR3 totals 12 residues. Trimming took 6 bases from V and 5 from J, leaving 10 bases between them. Germline CDR1 SEHNR, CDR2 FQNEAQ (reference sequence). DNA of the CDR3: TGTGCCAGCAGACCGGGGCTATATGGCTACACCTTC. As protein: CASRPGLYGYTF.

The chain links TRBV2 to TRBJ1-5, with 8 nucleotides matching TRBD1. This CDR3 is built from 15 residues. Germline CDR1 and CDR2: SNHLY and FYNNEI. Trimming took 7 bases from V and 7 from J; bases not matched to a gene: 12. CDR3 sequence: CASNVRQGQEQPQHF. CDR3 coding DNA: TGTGCCAGCAACGTGAGACAGGGGCAGGAACAGCCCCAGCATTTT.

This clonotype appeared once. V gene TRBV19 combines with J gene TRBJ1-2; D is ambiguous. The V and J ends lost 5 bases and 5 bases respectively, with 21 bases between them. CDR3 length: 16 residues. Germline V lookup: CDR1 LNHDA, CDR2 SQIVND (reference sequence). The CDR3 here is CASSPRKSRRGYGYTF. For the CDR3, the DNA is TGTGCCAGTAGTCCGCGCAAATCTCGAAGAGGATATGGCTACACCTTC.

V is TRBV12-3 or TRBV12-4 and J is TRBJ1-1; D is perhaps TRBD1 (6 bases). The V end lost 5 bases, the J end lost 10 bases, and 11 bases lay between the germline ends. This CDR3 spans 11 amino acids. The CDR3 nucleotides read TGTGCCAGCAGTCGGGGGCGGGCAGCTTTCTTT. Its translation: CASSRGRAAFF.

The genes are TRBV7-9 and TRBJ2-1; D not resolved. This CDR3 spans 12 amino acids. V lost 1 base, J lost 12 bases, and 10 bases lay in between. The V gene's germline CDR1 is SEHNR and CDR2 FQNEAQ (reference sequence). CDR3 sequence (DNA): TGTGCCAGCAGCTTAGTGGATGCTTGGCAGTTCTTC. Protein: CASSLVDAWQFF. Complete variable domain (other parts from reference TRBV7-9 and TRBJ2-1): DTGVSQNPRHKITKRGQNVTFRCDPISEHNRLYWYRQTLGQGPEFLTYFQNEAQLEKSRLLSDRFSAERPKGSFSTLEIQRTEQGDSAMYLCASSLVDAWQFFGPGTRLTVL.

This chain joins TRBV20-1 and TRBJ1-1, with 7 bases aligning to TRBD1. Germline V gives CDR1 DFQATT, CDR2 SNEGSKA (reference sequence). After removal of 5 bases from V and 6 bases from J, the junction contained 9 bases not matched to a gene. The CDR3 has 13 residues. CDR3 DNA sequence: TGCAGTGCTGCCGGGACAGTTTTCTCTGAAGCTTTCTTT. This codes for CSAAGTVFSEAFF.

This clonotype occurred a few times. V gene TRBV6-1 combines with J gene TRBJ2-5, with TRBD2 as a possible D gene (6 bases). The CDR3 has 15 residues. Germline CDR1 and CDR2: MNHNS and SASEGT. Trimming pared 5 bases from V and 9 bases from J, leaving 22 bases between. CDR3 in DNA: TGTGCCAGCAGTCCACCCGTTGGACGGGGGTCGTCCCAGTACTTC. This sequence encodes CASSPPVGRGSSQYF.

Only a few counts were recorded for this clonotype. The chain joins TRBV2 to TRBJ1-2, with a weak D call TRBD1 (6 bases). Germline assignment: CDR1 SNHLY and CDR2 FYNNEI. The V and J ends lost 7 bases and 6 bases respectively, with 15 bases between them. The CDR3 length is 13 residues. CDR3 protein: CASKQQGPDGYTF. As DNA, the CDR3 is TGTGCCAGCAAACAACAGGGTCCGGATGGCTACACCTTC. Variable domain in full (rest from reference TRBV2 and TRBJ1-2): EPEVTQTPSHQVTQMGQEVILRCVPISNHLYFYWYRQILGQKVEFLVSFYNNEISEKSEIFDDQFSVERPDGSNFTLKIRSTKLEDSAMYFCASKQQGPDGYTFGSGTRLTVV.

This clonotype appeared a few times. The CDR3: CASSGRTGLGFTEAFF. The CDR3 region has the DNA TGTGCCAGTAGCGGGAGGACAGGGTTGGGCTTCACTGAAGCTTTCTTT. This chain joins TRBV19 and TRBJ1-1, with 8 bases matching TRBD1. Germline assignment: CDR1 LNHDA and CDR2 SQIVND (reference sequence). CDR3 length: 16 residues. The V segment lost 6 bases and the J segment 4 bases; nucleotides outside the gene matches: 13.

The chain joins TRBV6-1 to TRBJ1-1; D may be TRBD1 (6 bases). The V end was cut by 8 bases, the J end by 4 bases, with 17 bases between. The CDR3 runs 14 residues. Germline V gene sequence: CDR1 MNHNS, CDR2 SASEGT. The DNA of the CDR3 is TGTGCCAGCTTGATGGCACAGGGTAGCACTGAAGCTTTCTTT. Translated: CASLMAQGSTEAFF.

This clonotype was seen only a few times. The chain joins TRBV25-1 to TRBJ1-2; TRBD1 is a possible D gene (5 bases). The CDR3 is 18 amino acids. Germline V gives CDR1 MGHDK, CDR2 SYGVNS. V dropped 3 bases and J dropped 4 bases, with 24 bases sitting between them. The CDR3 loop reads CASSDPGRQGPLFYGYTF. CDR3 nucleotides: TGTGCCAGCAGTGACCCCGGGCGGCAGGGCCCCCTTTTCTATGGCTACACCTTC.

This clonotype was detected only a few times. The chain couples TRBV7-9 to TRBJ1-6; TRBD1 aligns across 7 bases. The CDR3 totals 13 residues. V shed 5 bases, J shed 10 bases, and the junction held 5 bases outside the gene matches. CDR1 SEHNR and CDR2 FQNEAQ come from the germline V gene (reference sequence). CDR3 coding DNA: TGTGCCAGCAGCACGACAGGGAACTCACCCCTCCACTTT. This translates into CASSTTGNSPLHF.

The J gene is TRBJ1-5, the V gene TRBV2; D is undetermined. The V gene's germline CDR1 is SNHLY and CDR2 FYNNEI. The CDR3 covers 13 residues. Trimming took 6 bases from V and 1 from J, leaving 7 bases between them. As DNA, the CDR3 is TGTGCCAGCAGACCAGACAGCAATCAGCCCCAGCATTTT. This codes for CASRPDSNQPQHF.

The rearrangement links TRBV19 to TRBJ2-7, with D perhaps being TRBD1 or TRBD2 (6 bases each). In germline, CDR1 is LNHDA, CDR2 SQIVND (reference sequence). CDR3 size: 18 residues. Trimming stripped 5 bases from V and 5 bases from J, with 28 bases between. The CDR3 DNA reads as TGTGCCAGTAGTCACCAGCAATACTTCGGGGGCGGGACCAACGAGCAGTACTTC. This sequence encodes CASSHQQYFGGGTNEQYF.

The rearrangement uses TRBV24-1 and TRBJ2-5, with 7 bases lining up with TRBD1. With V trimmed by 4 bases and J by 0 bases, 4 bases remained unmatched. The CDR3 contains 15 residues. Germline CDR1 is KGHDR and CDR2 is SFDVKD. CDR3 residues: CATSDPRGYQETQYF. The CDR3 coding sequence is TGTGCCACCAGTGACCCCAGGGGGTACCAAGAGACCCAGTACTTC.

This clonotype was picked up a small number of times. The chain joins TRBV15 to TRBJ2-5; D not resolved. The germline V gene encodes CDR1 LNHNV and CDR2 YYDKDF (reference sequence). V was shortened by 3 bases and J by 5 bases, with 7 bases between the two germline ends. The CDR3 extends over 12 amino acids. CDR3 loop: CATSSRRETQYF. Written as DNA, the CDR3 is TGTGCCACCAGCAGCCGTAGGGAGACCCAGTACTTC.

V is TRBV5-1 and J is TRBJ1-1; D is unclear. CDR1 and CDR2 from the germline V gene are SGHRS and YFSETQ. This CDR3 has 14 amino acids. The V and J ends lost 3 bases and 0 bases respectively, with 9 bases between them. CDR3: CASSWRSMNTEAFF. CDR3 DNA sequence: TGCGCCAGCAGCTGGCGGAGTATGAACACTGAAGCTTTCTTT. The whole variable domain, remainder taken from reference TRBV5-1 and TRBJ1-1, is KAGVTQTPRYLIKTRGQQVTLSCSPISGHRSVSWYQQTPGQGLQFLFEYFSETQRNKGNFPGRFSGRQFSNSRSEMNVSTLELGDSALYLCASSWRSMNTEAFFGQGTRLTVV.